At least ten counts were recorded for the clone carrying this T cell receptor beta chain. No antigen is known for it. The germline CDR1 and CDR2 sequences are LNHDA and SQIVND (reference sequence). The CDR3 is made up of 15 amino acids. The germline V and J ends were trimmed by 10 bases and 0 bases, with 16 bases remaining between them. TCRdb reprocessed the multiplex PCR reads with MiXCR, giving one entry per CDR3 protein. The table includes approximately 130,000 distinct CDR3 sequences, around 20% detected once. The sample comes from a study of breast tumors, draining lymph nodes, adjacent tissues. Study outcomes and limitations: Compared with lymph nodes, tumors were less diverse; compared with nontumor tissue, more. Data only fit, rather than demonstrated, lymph node origin of most tumor T cells.

Breast cancer patients provided tissue from their axillary draining lymph nodes. The sequencing input was axillary lymph node tissue. The source is a female donor with breast cancer. Some clones in this sample may be carry-over from other donors' samples. This sequence joins TRBV19 and TRBJ2-1; possible D gene TRBD2, 6 bases. CDR3 protein: CATEPGTSSYNEQFF. The CDR3 DNA is TGTGCCACCGAACCCGGGACTTCCTCCTACAATGAGCAGTTCTTC.